The sequence of this T cell receptor (beta chain) was determined in a study of blood T cell repertoires in COVID-19. Study details: Acute-phase and convalescent COVID-19 samples originated in the United States, Italy and Spain. Sources were T cells, B-cell-depleted T cells, or PBMCs; the material itself was cDNA or gDNA.

In the authors' workflow: Scientists estimated how many nucleated cells there were by amplifying reference gene primers. The data were produced by immunoSEQ multiplex PCR, yet TCRdb's version contains in-frame clones alone and is incomplete. That table furnishes V, J and clone size, whereas the DNA furnished D and trimming. The sample consists of 22,000 or so clones, roughly 88% of them appearing once. The germline gives CDR1 SGHTS, CDR2 YDEGEE. Trimming removed 4 bases from V and 5 bases from J, with 16 bases in between. The CDR3 is 14 residues long. The sequenced sample was peripheral blood. The chain employs TRBV5-8 and TRBJ2-7, with a weak D call TRBD2 (6 bases). This clonotype was obtained from a human donor in a cohort sampled during active COVID-19. The donor label of this sample is uncertain. CDR3 in amino acids: CASSDRVGGNEQYF. The CDR3 coding sequence is TGTGCCAGCAGCGACCGGGTCGGAGGGAACGAGCAGTACTTC.